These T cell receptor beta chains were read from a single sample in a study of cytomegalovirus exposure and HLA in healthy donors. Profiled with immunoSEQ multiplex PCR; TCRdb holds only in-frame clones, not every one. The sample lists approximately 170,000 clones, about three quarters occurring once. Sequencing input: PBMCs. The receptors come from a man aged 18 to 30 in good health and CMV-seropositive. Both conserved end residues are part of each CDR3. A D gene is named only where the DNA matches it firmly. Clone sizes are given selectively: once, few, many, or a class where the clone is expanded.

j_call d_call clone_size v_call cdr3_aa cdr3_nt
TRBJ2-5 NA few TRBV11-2 CASRFTRQGTQYF TGTGCCAGCAGATTCACGCGGCAAGGGACCCAGTACTTC
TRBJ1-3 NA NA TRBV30 CACARDNGNTIYF TGTGCCTGCGCCCGGGACAACGGAAACACCATATATTTT
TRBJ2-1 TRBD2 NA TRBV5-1 CASSLDLAGGSNEQFF TGCGCCAGCAGCTTGGACCTAGCGGGAGGGTCTAATGAGCAGTTCTTC
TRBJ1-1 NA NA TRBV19 CASSPPGLMNTEAFF TGTGCCAGTAGCCCCCCAGGGCTGATGAACACTGAAGCTTTCTTT
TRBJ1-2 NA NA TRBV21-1 CASSKLPSQGPSGYTF TGTGCCAGCAGCAAACTCCCCTCGCAGGGCCCCAGTGGCTACACCTTC
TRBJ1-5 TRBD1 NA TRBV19 CASSLGTGQWPQHF TGTGCCAGTAGTCTCGGGACAGGTCAGTGGCCCCAGCATTTT
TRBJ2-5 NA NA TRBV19 CASSPETGSGETQYF TGTGCCAGTAGCCCTGAAACAGGGTCTGGAGAGACCCAGTACTTC
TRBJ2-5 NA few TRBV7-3 CASSLARQETQYF TGTGCCAGCAGCTTGGCCAGACAAGAGACCCAGTACTTC
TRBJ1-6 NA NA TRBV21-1 CASRKGTGGWVDNSPLHF TGTGCCAGCAGAAAGGGGACAGGGGGCTGGGTTGATAATTCACCCCTCCACTTT
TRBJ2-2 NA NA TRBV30 CAWSQSGTGELFF TGTGCCTGGAGCCAGTCGGGGACCGGGGAGCTGTTTTTT
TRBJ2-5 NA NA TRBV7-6 CASSFPGDETAPQETQYF TGTGCCAGCAGCTTCCCGGGGGACGAAACAGCGCCCCAAGAGACCCAGTACTTC
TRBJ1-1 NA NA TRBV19 CASSLRHGNTEAFF TGTGCCAGTAGTCTCCGACACGGAAACACTGAAGCTTTCTTT
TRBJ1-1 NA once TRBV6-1 CASSGAAPFF TGTGCCAGCAGTGGAGCGGCCCCCTTCTTT